The 22 T cell receptor beta chains presented below share a single source sample, sequenced in a study of cytomegalovirus exposure and HLA in healthy donors. The PCR used 60 Vbeta and 13 Jbeta primers. Sequencing was performed with immunoSEQ multiplex PCR; in TCRdb, only in-frame clones are kept and a portion is missing. This repertoire shows over 110,000 clones, around 79% found once; its top ten account for about 3.1%. Source material: PBMCs. These receptors were collected from a female donor in good health and CMV-seronegative.

This chain joins TRBV7-2 and TRBJ2-3; 7 nucleotides align to TRBD1. V lost 5 bases to trimming and J lost 3 bases; unmatched junction nucleotides: 8. The germline gives CDR1 SGHTA, CDR2 FQGNSA. This CDR3 is 15 amino acids long. The CDR3 loop reads CASSPFPTGTDTQYF. CDR3 DNA sequence: TGTGCCAGCAGCCCCTTCCCGACAGGGACAGATACGCAGTATTTT.

The rearrangement links TRBV5-4 to TRBJ2-6; the D gene is possibly TRBD1 (5 bases). CDR3 size: 15 residues. The V and J ends lost 10 bases and 4 bases respectively, with 18 bases between them. Per germline, CDR1 SGHNT and CDR2 YYREEE (reference sequence). This chain's CDR3 is CASVLQGSGANVLTF. In DNA form, the CDR3 reads TGTGCCTCCGTACTGCAGGGATCGGGGGCCAACGTCCTGACTTTC.

The V and J genes are TRBV19 and TRBJ2-6, with D hard to call. The V and J ends lost 4 bases and 2 bases respectively, with 15 bases between them. Germline assignment: CDR1 LNHDA and CDR2 SQIVND (reference sequence). The CDR3 covers 17 residues. CDR3 in amino acids: CASSNFMVRTGANVLTF. In DNA form, the CDR3 reads TGTGCCAGTAGTAACTTTATGGTGCGAACTGGGGCCAACGTCCTGACTTTC.

This chain uses TRBV7-8 with TRBJ2-3; tentatively, D is TRBD1 (6 bases). This CDR3 has 12 residues. Trimming cost V 8 bases and J 6 bases, with 12 bases left between them. Germline V gene sequence: CDR1 SGHVS, CDR2 FQNEAQ. The CDR3 loop reads CASSQGRDTQYF. The CDR3 DNA is TGTGCCAGCTCACAGGGTAGGGATACGCAGTATTTT.

This clone ranks as medium-sized. The chain recombines TRBV6-6 with TRBJ1-2, with D possibly being TRBD1 (5 bases). This CDR3 comprises 15 residues. The germline V gene has CDR1 MNHNY and CDR2 SVGAGI (reference sequence). The V and J ends lost 0 bases and 1 base respectively, with 9 bases between them. The CDR3 here is CASSYSRRGNYGYTF. The CDR3 DNA reads as TGTGCCAGCAGTTACTCGAGAAGGGGTAACTATGGCTACACCTTC.

The V gene is TRBV4-3, the J gene TRBJ2-3, with 10 bases lining up with TRBD2. The CDR3 spans 19 residues. Trimming removed 0 bases from V and 4 bases from J; junction bases left unmatched: 13. Germline V lookup: CDR1 LGHNA, CDR2 YSLEER. In DNA form, the CDR3 reads TGCGCCAGCAGCCAAGATTCCAGCGGGAGGGCCGGGGTAGCAGATACGCAGTATTTT. Translation: CASSQDSSGRAGVADTQYF.

On this clone: The junction shows a germline mismatch at one end, possibly a read error. This same CDR3 is encoded by further DNA sequences in the sample. The gene calls are TRBV7-8 and TRBJ1-2, with a tentative D call TRBD1 (6 bases). The germline CDR1 and CDR2 sequences are SGHVS and FQNEAQ. The CDR3 covers 16 residues. This CDR3 reads CASSFRQELNNYGYTF. CDR3 sequence (DNA): TGTGCCAGCAGCTTCCGACAGGAACTAAATAACTATGGCTACACTTTC.

The J gene is TRBJ1-1, the V gene TRBV30; D ambiguous. This CDR3 contains 13 residues. V lost 0 bases and J 5 bases, leaving 10 bases between the germline ends. Per the germline V gene, CDR1 is GTSNPN and CDR2 is SVGIG (reference sequence). In DNA form, the CDR3 reads TGTGCCTGGAGTGTCATGGGAGGGACTGAAGCTTTCTTT. It yields the protein CAWSVMGGTEAFF.

This clone was counted only a few times. The chain joins TRBV6-5 to TRBJ1-1, with 7 bases aligning to TRBD1. V lost 2 bases to trimming and J lost 4 bases; unmatched junction nucleotides: 4. The CDR3 is made up of 14 amino acids. Per germline, CDR1 MNHEY and CDR2 SVGAGI. CDR3 coding DNA: TGTGCCAGCAGTTACAGGGGGCGATTCACTGAAGCTTTCTTT. Amino acid sequence: CASSYRGRFTEAFF.

The J gene is TRBJ1-1, the V gene TRBV11-3; D ambiguous. The CDR3 has 12 amino acids. CDR1 is SGHNT, CDR2 YENEEA, per germline. With 1 base removed from V and 6 bases from J, the gap between germline ends came to 6 bases. The CDR3 region is CASSLGTPEAFF. CDR3 DNA sequence: TGTGCCAGCAGCTTAGGAACACCTGAAGCTTTCTTT. The full variable domain, completed using reference TRBV11-3 and TRBJ1-1, is EAGVVQSPRYKIIEKKQPVAFWCNPISGHNTLYWYLQNLGQGPELLIRYENEEAVDDSQLPKDRFSAERLKGVDSTLKIQPAELGDSAVYLCASSLGTPEAFFGQGTRLTVV.

The chain has TRBV7-6 and TRBJ2-7, with D perhaps matching TRBD1 (6 bases). Germline V CDR1 and CDR2: SGHVS, FNYEAQ. Trimming left V 5 bases short and J 4 bases short, with 12 bases between. The CDR3 totals 13 residues. CDR3 loop: CASSINREYEQYF. For the CDR3, the DNA is TGTGCCAGCAGCATAAACAGGGAGTACGAGCAGTACTTC.

The chain links TRBV7-2 to TRBJ2-7, with TRBD2 as a possible D gene (5 bases). CDR3 length equals 14 residues. The germline V gene has CDR1 SGHTA and CDR2 FQGNSA. Trimming took 6 bases from V and 3 from J, leaving 15 bases between them. The CDR3 is CASRPIASNYEQYF. In nucleotides, the CDR3 is TGTGCCAGCAGGCCAATAGCGTCGAACTACGAGCAGTACTTC.

The chain recombines TRBV7-2 with TRBJ2-7; possibly TRBD2 for D (6 bases). Germline V gene sequence: CDR1 SGHTA, CDR2 FQGNSA. V dropped 1 base and J dropped 2 bases, with 6 bases sitting between them. This CDR3 region has 13 residues. The DNA of the CDR3 is TGTGCCAGCAGCTTAGGGACTACCTACGAGCAGTACTTC. It encodes CASSLGTTYEQYF. The variable domain in full, with the rest retrieved from reference TRBV7-2 and TRBJ2-7, is GAGVSQSPSNKVTEKGKDVELRCDPISGHTALYWYRQSLGQGLEFLIYFQGNSAPDKSGLPSDRFSAERTGGSVSTLTIQRTQQEDSAVYLCASSLGTTYEQYFGPGTRLTVT.

This chain uses TRBV7-9 with TRBJ1-5; 8 bases are a match to TRBD1. The length of the CDR3 is 14 residues. V shed 5 bases and J 11 bases; nucleotides not matched to a gene: 11. The germline CDR1 and CDR2 sequences are SEHNR and FQNEAQ (reference sequence). CDR3 DNA sequence: TGTGCCAGCAGCCCTGACAGGGGTCCCCTTACCCAGCATTTT. Translated: CASSPDRGPLTQHF.

The J gene is TRBJ1-5, the V gene TRBV11-3; D is perhaps TRBD1 (6 bases). Trimming pared 0 bases from V and 7 bases from J, leaving 7 bases between. CDR3 length: 13 amino acids. Germline V CDR1 and CDR2: SGHNT, YENEEA. This chain's CDR3 is CASSLDRGQPQHF. The CDR3 DNA sequence: TGTGCCAGCAGCTTAGACAGGGGACAGCCCCAGCATTTT.

J is TRBJ2-5 and V is TRBV5-1, with TRBD2 matching over 14 bases. CDR1 and CDR2 from the germline V gene are SGHRS and YFSETQ. V dropped 5 bases and J dropped 5; count of bases not matched to a gene: 2. This CDR3 has 14 residues. Written as DNA, the CDR3 is TGCGCCAGCAGGGGGACTAGCGGGGGTGAGACCCAGTACTTC. It codes for CASRGTSGGETQYF.

This rearrangement joins TRBV5-4 to TRBJ1-1, with TRBD1 matching 10 bases. V shed 4 bases and J 1 base; nucleotides not matched to a gene: 4. Germline CDR1 SGHNT, CDR2 YYREEE (reference sequence). CDR3 size: 15 residues. The DNA for the CDR3 is TGTGCCAGCAGCCTGGGGGACAGGGGGAACACTGAAGCTTTCTTT. This encodes CASSLGDRGNTEAFF.

This sequence joins TRBV6-1 and TRBJ1-1; TRBD1 matches at 8 bases. Germline V gene lookup returns CDR1 MNHNS and CDR2 SASEGT. Trimming at V came to 7 bases and at J to 4 bases, leaving 5 bases not matched to a gene. The CDR3 has 13 residues. CDR3 nucleotide sequence: TGTGCCAGCAACCAACAGGGGGGCACTGAAGCTTTCTTT. It translates to CASNQQGGTEAFF.

The chain links TRBV11-3 to TRBJ2-5; 9 bases map to TRBD2. The CDR3 length is 18 residues. The V gene's germline CDR1 is SGHNT and CDR2 YENEEA. The trim removed 3 bases at V and 4 bases at J, leaving 15 bases unmatched. This CDR3 is CASSLVGGGGGAPETQYF. CDR3 nucleotide sequence: TGTGCCAGCAGCTTGGTCGGTGGCGGCGGGGGGGCCCCAGAGACCCAGTACTTC.

The genes are TRBV25-1 and TRBJ1-4; 7 nucleotides align to TRBD1. Germline trimming cut 5 bases from V and 5 bases from J; bases unmatched to any gene: 11. This CDR3 is 16 amino acids long. From germline, CDR1 is MGHDK and CDR2 SYGVNS. This CDR3 is CASSPPNRGANEKLFF. The CDR3 DNA follows: TGTGCCAGCAGTCCGCCCAACAGGGGAGCCAATGAAAAACTGTTTTTT. The complete variable domain, with remaining parts taken from reference TRBV25-1 and TRBJ1-4, reads EADIYQTPRYLVIGTGKKITLECSQTMGHDKMYWYQQDPGMELHLIHYSYGVNSTEKGDLSSESTVSRIRTEHFPLTLESARPSHTSQYLCASSPPNRGANEKLFFGSGTQLSVL.

This chain joins TRBV5-6 and TRBJ2-7, with D tentatively TRBD2 (6 bases). Deletions cut 4 bases from V and 2 bases from J, with 13 bases between. Germline CDR1 is SGHDT and CDR2 is YYEEEE. This CDR3 contains 14 residues. The CDR3 region has the DNA TGTGCCAGCAGCAGAAGGCCGGGGGCCTACGAGCAGTACTTC. Translated, it gives CASSRRPGAYEQYF.

The gene calls are TRBV7-6 and TRBJ2-7; 10 nucleotides align to TRBD1. CDR1 and CDR2 (germline): SGHVS, FNYEAQ. V lost 3 bases, J lost 7 bases, and 6 bases stayed unmatched. The CDR3 contains 14 residues. CDR3 amino acids: CASSFRQGAWEQYF. CDR3 bases: TGTGCCAGCAGCTTCCGACAGGGGGCGTGGGAGCAGTACTTC.